A single sample is the source of the 14 T cell receptor beta chains below, sequenced in a study of blood T cell repertoires in COVID-19. Here immunoSEQ multiplex PCR was the method, and the copy in TCRdb shows in-frame clones only, minus some. Of fewer than 700,000 clones listed, 85% to 90% are singletons. The sample comprised peripheral blood. The receptors were sampled from a woman aged 50 to 60 with COVID-19, enrolled during active disease.

In DNA, the CDR3 is TGTGCCAGCAGCCGAGGGGGGACAGGGGACGACAATCAGCCCCAGCATTTT. Residues: CASSRGGTGDDNQPQHF. V usage is TRBV4-2 and J usage is TRBJ1-5; 10 bases agree with TRBD1. Germline CDR1 LGHNA, CDR2 YNFKEQ. CDR3 length equals 17 residues. Trimming at V came to 4 bases and at J to 3 bases, leaving 9 bases not matched to a gene.

The count of this clone is one. The chain combines TRBV30 with TRBJ1-3; D remains ambiguous. Per the germline V gene, CDR1 is GTSNPN and CDR2 is SVGIG (reference sequence). V shed 3 bases and J shed 4 bases, with 13 bases lying between them. This CDR3 comprises 14 residues. CDR3 region: CAWRGKARGNTIYF. The CDR3 region has the DNA TGTGCCTGGAGGGGCAAGGCCAGGGGAAACACCATATATTTT.

This chain joins TRBV11-2 and TRBJ1-1; perhaps TRBD1 as D (5 bases). CDR3 length: 12 amino acids. V shed 3 bases and J shed 8 bases, with 10 bases lying between them. Germline loops: CDR1 SGHAT, CDR2 FQNNGV. CDR3 sequence reads: CASSLVRAEAFF. In nucleotides, the CDR3 is TGTGCCAGCAGCTTGGTCAGGGCCGAAGCTTTCTTT.

This chain uses TRBV6-6 with TRBJ1-1; D perhaps matches TRBD1 (6 bases). V lost 5 bases and J lost 6, with 22 bases in between. The CDR3 contains 16 residues. Germline CDR1 and CDR2: MNHNY and SVGAGI (reference sequence). This CDR3 is CASSLPDGRGFAEAFF. CDR3 DNA: TGTGCCAGCAGTCTTCCGGATGGCAGGGGTTTCGCTGAAGCTTTCTTT.

The V gene is TRBV6-5, the J gene TRBJ1-4; possible D gene TRBD1, 5 bases. The CDR3 sequence is 12 residues long. Trimming removed 7 bases from V and 7 bases from J, with 10 bases in between. Germline assignment: CDR1 MNHEY and CDR2 SVGAGI. The CDR3 region is CASTREGEKLFF. The CDR3 DNA reads as TGTGCCAGCACCAGGGAGGGTGAAAAACTGTTTTTT.

This clone came up once. This chain joins TRBV5-1 and TRBJ1-6; maybe TRBD1 (5 bases). The CDR3 is 15 amino acids. The germline V and J ends were trimmed by 0 bases and 10 bases, with 14 bases remaining between them. Germline V gene lookup returns CDR1 SGHRS and CDR2 YFSETQ. The CDR3: CASSLGQIGRSPLHF. The CDR3 DNA sequence: TGCGCCAGCAGCTTGGGACAGATCGGGAGGTCACCCCTCCACTTT.

This chain uses TRBV19 with TRBJ1-4; D not resolved. CDR3 length: 13 amino acids. Germline values: CDR1 LNHDA, CDR2 SQIVND (reference sequence). V lost 3 bases and J 6 bases, leaving 8 bases between the germline ends. The CDR3 nucleotides are TGTGCCAGTAGTATGAATGGCCATGAAAAACTGTTTTTT. Residues: CASSMNGHEKLFF.

This clone was detected once. The chain uses TRBV7-3 and TRBJ2-1; 11 bases line up with TRBD2. The V segment lost 3 bases and the J segment 6 bases; nucleotides outside the gene matches: 4. CDR1 is SGHTA and CDR2 is FQGTGA in the germline V gene. There are 15 residues in the CDR3. DNA for the CDR3: TGTGCCAGCAGCTTTAGACTAGCGGGGAGCAATGAGCAGTTCTTC. It encodes CASSFRLAGSNEQFF.

The chain has TRBV23-1 and TRBJ2-3, with D tentatively TRBD2 (5 bases). TRBV23-1 is reported as an ORF; its role is uncertain. The CDR3 contains 15 residues. Trimming cost V 7 bases and J 4 bases, with 18 bases left between them. The CDR3 region has the DNA TGCGCCAGCACTGGTCCAGCGGCGGGCCCAGATACGCAGTATTTT. Translation gives CASTGPAAGPDTQYF.

The V gene is TRBV5-4, the J gene TRBJ2-7; D is perhaps TRBD2 (5 bases). The CDR3 runs to 15 residues. V lost 4 bases and J 2 bases, leaving 16 bases between the germline ends. Germline assignment: CDR1 SGHNT and CDR2 YYREEE (reference sequence). For the CDR3, the DNA is TGTGCCAGCAGCGAATCCGGACTTTTAACCTACGAGCAGTACTTC. Its protein is CASSESGLLTYEQYF.

The J gene is TRBJ1-2, the V gene TRBV11-2; 8 bases are shared with TRBD1. Germline CDR1 SGHAT, CDR2 FQNNGV. Germline trimming cut 5 bases from V and 4 bases from J; bases unmatched to any gene: 9. The CDR3 sequence is 15 residues long. The CDR3 loop is CASSLTGDPGYGYTF. The CDR3 coding sequence is TGTGCCAGCAGCCTGACAGGGGACCCGGGCTATGGCTACACCTTC.

The chain has TRBV30 and TRBJ1-2; 7 bases agree with TRBD1. CDR1 is GTSNPN and CDR2 is SVGIG in the germline V gene (reference sequence). J gave up 7 bases and V 0 bases, and 8 bases lay outside the gene matches. The CDR3 loop spans 14 amino acids. The CDR3 here is CAWSVSDQGGGYTF. CDR3 coding DNA: TGTGCCTGGAGTGTATCCGACCAGGGGGGTGGCTACACCTTC. Full variable domain (rest looked up from reference TRBV30 and TRBJ1-2): SQTIHQWPATLVQPVGSPLSLECTVEGTSNPNLYWYRQAAGRGLQLLFYSVGIGQISSEVPQNLSASRPQDRQFILSSKKLLLSDSGFYLCAWSVSDQGGGYTFGSGTRLTVV.

The CDR3 DNA sequence: TGTGCCAGCAGTTTCGCGGGGGATATTACCGGGGAGCTGTTTTTT. Its protein is CASSFAGDITGELFF. The V call is TRBV28, the J call TRBJ2-2, with 7 bases lining up with TRBD2. The junction had 6 bases not matched to a gene; V was cut back by 3 bases and J by 5 bases. Germline-derived CDR1 and CDR2 are MDHEN and SYDVKM. This CDR3 has 15 amino acids.

V and J are TRBV10-3 and TRBJ1-1; no reliable D call. The CDR3 sequence is 13 residues long. CDR1 is ENHRY and CDR2 is SYGVKD in the germline V gene. Trimming stripped 7 bases from V and 1 base from J, with 10 bases between. The CDR3 protein is CAINSHGNTEAFF. Written as DNA, the CDR3 is TGTGCCATCAATTCTCACGGGAACACTGAAGCTTTCTTT.